This TCR beta chain was captured by sequencing in a study of cytomegalovirus exposure and HLA in healthy donors. Whole-study findings and limits: Cytomegalovirus status, reportedly, was diagnosed with high specificity and sensitivity by the classifier. According to the study, roughly 160 TCR beta chains were cytomegalovirus-associated.

Comments on this clone: Its cognate antigen is unknown.

V lost 5 bases and J lost 2; bases outside the gene matches: 5. CDR3 length: 14 amino acids. Per the germline V gene, CDR1 is MDHEN and CDR2 is SYDVKM. The method was immunoSEQ multiplex PCR; TCRdb's version includes in-frame clones alone and lacks a portion of them. Here the sample spans tens of thousands of clones, around 85% being singletons. The V gene is TRBV28, the J gene TRBJ1-2, with TRBD1 matching over 7 bases. The TCR was taken from a man between 18 and 29 years old in good health and CMV-seropositive. The sequencing sample was made of PBMCs. The chain's CDR3 is CASSGEQGNYGYTF. CDR3 in DNA: TGTGCCAGCAGTGGCGAACAGGGGAACTATGGCTACACCTTC.